Below, 22 T cell receptor beta chains from the same sample are listed, as sequenced in a study of monozygotic twins with inflammatory bowel disease. TCRdb reanalyzed the 5' RACE reads and collapses them to one entry per CDR3 protein, without DNA. The sample includes approximately 390,000 distinct CDR3 sequences. Sequenced material: blood. The receptors stem from a human donor with ulcerative colitis or Crohn's disease, or a healthy co-twin of an affected twin (not recorded which).

This chain connects TRBV7-4 to TRBJ1-5; the D call of TRBD1 rests on TCRdb alone, since no DNA is present to check it. The CDR3 contains 17 residues. CDR1 and CDR2 (germline): SGHVT, SQSDAQ. The CDR3 here is CASSPEVDSPGNQPQHF.

The rearrangement uses TRBV15 and TRBJ2-4. The CDR3 is made up of 15 amino acids. The germline V gene encodes CDR1 LNHNV and CDR2 YYDKDF (reference sequence). This CDR3 is CATSSFRPAVNIQYF.

The rearrangement links TRBV27 to TRBJ1-6; the D call from TCRdb, TRBD1, cannot be confirmed without DNA. Germline V gene lookup returns CDR1 MNHEY and CDR2 SMNVEV (reference sequence). The CDR3 covers 15 residues. The chain's CDR3 is CASRNRDSFYSPLHF.

V usage is TRBV7-9 and J usage is TRBJ1-1; TCRdb's D call of TRBD1 is untestable without DNA. The CDR3 loop spans 15 amino acids. The germline V gene encodes CDR1 SEHNR and CDR2 FQNEAQ (reference sequence). The chain's CDR3 is CASSPLGGMNTEAFF.

The rearrangement links TRBV20-1 to TRBJ2-1. This CDR3 has 16 amino acids. Germline V lookup: CDR1 DFQATT, CDR2 SNEGSKA (reference sequence). Here the CDR3 reads CSARDLRTETYNEQFF.

The gene calls are TRBV9 and TRBJ2-5; TCRdb lists TRBD2, though no DNA is available to test this call. Germline lookup yields CDR1 SGDLS and CDR2 YYNGEE. The CDR3 covers 14 residues. CDR3 protein: CASSDSGGQETQYF.

The chain uses TRBV20-1 and TRBJ2-2. The CDR3 totals 15 residues. Germline assignment: CDR1 DFQATT and CDR2 SNEGSKA (reference sequence). The CDR3: CSARGLLANTGELFF.

This chain joins TRBV11-1 and TRBJ2-1; no DNA is available, so the TRBD2 call from TCRdb remains unchecked. CDR3 length: 19 amino acids. Per the germline V gene, CDR1 is SGHAT and CDR2 is FQDESV (reference sequence). The CDR3 protein is CASSTSGNRRGSLYNEQFF.

V and J are TRBV6-2 or TRBV6-3 and TRBJ1-1. Germline V gene data show CDR1 as MNHEY and CDR2 as SVGEGT. This CDR3 is built from 12 residues. The CDR3 region is CASSTGLNEAFF.

V gene TRBV5-1 combines with J gene TRBJ1-6. In germline, CDR1 is SGHRS, CDR2 YFSETQ. This CDR3 contains 14 residues. The CDR3: CASSLDFGDSPLHF.

CDR3 sequence: CASSYLQSLNTEAFF. The chain employs TRBV5-1 and TRBJ1-1. This CDR3 spans 15 amino acids. The V gene's germline CDR1 is SGHRS and CDR2 YFSETQ.

V usage is TRBV27 and J usage is TRBJ1-5; as DNA is missing, the TRBD1 call by TCRdb cannot be tested. This CDR3 has 14 residues. Germline CDR1 is MNHEY and CDR2 is SMNVEV (reference sequence). The CDR3 is CASSPPGTNQPQHF.

The chain links TRBV5-4 to TRBJ1-2. This CDR3 contains 13 residues. Germline-derived CDR1 and CDR2 are SGHNT and YYREEE (reference sequence). The CDR3 loop is CASRPAGSYGYTF.

The chain combines TRBV7-2 with TRBJ2-1; TCRdb reports TRBD2, a call that lacks DNA to check it against. The CDR3 contains 17 residues. Germline V lookup: CDR1 SGHTA, CDR2 FQGNSA. CDR3 amino acids: CASSLLRLAGSYNEQFF.

V usage is TRBV27 and J usage is TRBJ1-5. There are 14 residues in the CDR3. CDR1 and CDR2 (germline): MNHEY, SMNVEV (reference sequence). The CDR3 sequence: CASSARGVNQPQHF.

The V and J genes are TRBV12-3 or TRBV12-4 and TRBJ2-2. The CDR3 extends over 14 amino acids. CDR3 residues: CASSPLNGPGELFF.

CDR3 loop: CATAAGQDRFSNQPQHF. The gene calls are TRBV24-1 and TRBJ1-5; TCRdb's D call, TRBD1, is unchecked because there is no DNA. This CDR3 has 17 residues. Germline V gene sequence: CDR1 KGHDR, CDR2 SFDVKD.

The V and J genes are TRBV5-1 and TRBJ2-1; lacking DNA, the TRBD2 call made by TCRdb goes unchecked. The CDR3 covers 19 residues. The germline CDR1 and CDR2 sequences are SGHRS and YFSETQ. This chain's CDR3 is CASSFPSGQVRSSYNEQFF.

The chain links TRBV5-1 to TRBJ2-2. The CDR3 is 16 amino acids. CDR1 and CDR2 (germline): SGHRS, YFSETQ. The CDR3 is CASSLMGLSNTGELFF.

The chain combines TRBV7-7 with TRBJ2-1. From germline, CDR1 is SSHAT and CDR2 FNYEAQ (reference sequence). The CDR3 contains 13 residues. The chain's CDR3 is CASSLVQIIEEFF.

The chain links TRBV29-1 to TRBJ2-1; TCRdb reports TRBD2, a call that lacks DNA to check it against. The germline V gene encodes CDR1 SQVTM and CDR2 ANQGSEA. This CDR3 spans 14 amino acids. The CDR3 is CSAGGTSPYNEQFF.

This chain links TRBV7-9 with TRBJ1-6; TCRdb designates TRBD1, a call that cannot be tested without DNA. The CDR3 sequence is 16 residues long. Looked up from germline, CDR1 is SEHNR and CDR2 is FQNEAQ (reference sequence). The CDR3 is CASSLARQGSNSPLHF.